Each of the 23 T cell receptor beta chains below was sequenced from the same sample in a study of stem cell transplantation in POMP-related autoinflammatory disease. Produced via immunoSEQ multiplex PCR; TCRdb's table is partial and in-frame only. The data hold tens of thousands of clones, with approximately 91% observed a single time. This specimen was CD4+ T cells from PBMCs, taken after stem cell transplantation. Receptor source: a human patient with POMP-related autoinflammation and immune dysregulation (PRAID). The T cells may come from the graft donor.

The V gene is TRBV30, the J gene TRBJ2-1; D might be TRBD2 (6 bases). In germline, CDR1 is GTSNPN, CDR2 SVGIG (reference sequence). Trimming left V 0 bases short and J 4 bases short, with 10 bases between. The CDR3 loop spans 14 amino acids. CDR3 loop: CAWSVASVYNEQFF. The DNA of the CDR3 is TGTGCCTGGAGTGTGGCTAGCGTTTACAATGAGCAGTTCTTC.

The V gene is TRBV9, the J gene TRBJ2-3; weak D call: TRBD2 (6 bases). This CDR3 contains 15 residues. CDR1 is SGDLS and CDR2 is YYNGEE in the germline V gene. Trimming pared 4 bases from V and 2 bases from J, leaving 14 bases between. The CDR3 sequence is CASSHSGGFTDTQYF. CDR3 bases: TGTGCCAGCAGCCATAGCGGCGGGTTCACAGATACGCAGTATTTT.

The chain joins TRBV24-1 to TRBJ2-1; 9 bases are shared with TRBD2. Germline lookup yields CDR1 KGHDR and CDR2 SFDVKD. The junction had 9 bases not matched to a gene; V was cut back by 7 bases and J by 9 bases. CDR3 length: 14 amino acids. The CDR3 bases are TGTGCCACCAGCGGGACTAGCTATTCTGGTGAGCAGTTCTTC. Encoded protein: CATSGTSYSGEQFF.

This rearrangement joins TRBV24-1 to TRBJ2-7; no clear D gene. The germline CDR1 and CDR2 sequences are KGHDR and SFDVKD. The CDR3 is 14 residues long. The CDR3 region has the DNA TGTCCCCCACAACGACACCTAAGCTCCTACGAGCAGTACGTC. This encodes CPPQRHLSSYEQYV.

This chain uses TRBV28 with TRBJ2-1; D unresolved. The CDR3 has 17 amino acids. Germline CDR1 MDHEN, CDR2 SYDVKM. Deletions cut 1 base from V and 3 bases from J, with 16 bases between. Here the CDR3 DNA reads TGTGCCAGCAGTTTATCTAACGTCGGCGGTTACTACAATGAGCAGTTCTTC. Its protein product is CASSLSNVGGYYNEQFF.

This sequence joins TRBV20-1 and TRBJ2-7; TRBD2 matches 8 bases. The CDR3 consists of 15 residues. CDR1 is DFQATT, CDR2 SNEGSKA, per germline (reference sequence). V lost 3 bases, J lost 3 bases, and 10 bases stayed unmatched. The CDR3 is CSASEGTRDFYEQYF. DNA of the CDR3: TGCAGTGCTAGTGAAGGGACTAGAGATTTCTACGAGCAGTACTTC.

This clone appeared once. The DNA for the CDR3 is TGTGCCAGCAGGAGAAGGGATCCACACTCTGGAAACACCATATATTTT. The encoded protein is CASRRRDPHSGNTIYF. This sequence joins TRBV21-1 and TRBJ1-3. TRBV21-1 is recorded as a pseudogene. There are 16 residues in the CDR3.

The rearrangement links TRBV6-5 to TRBJ2-7, with D perhaps TRBD2 (6 bases). The germline CDR1 and CDR2 sequences are MNHEY and SVGAGI. V was pared by 4 bases and J by 2 bases, with 15 bases between. The CDR3 length is 15 residues. DNA of the CDR3: TGTGCCAGCAGTTTAGCGGTACGACAGCCCTACGAGCAGTACTTC. It translates to CASSLAVRQPYEQYF.

This chain links TRBV19 with TRBJ2-3; unclear D gene. Germline assignment: CDR1 LNHDA and CDR2 SQIVND (reference sequence). The ends were cut back, 6 bases at V and 8 bases at J, with 12 bases in the middle. The CDR3 length is 12 residues. As DNA, the CDR3 is TGTGCCAGTAGCCGGATGGGCGGTACGCAGTATTTT. Its protein product is CASSRMGGTQYF.

Here the CDR3 reads CSVEETGDNEQFF. The DNA of the CDR3 is TGCAGCGTGGAGGAGACAGGGGACAATGAGCAGTTCTTC. The gene calls are TRBV29-1 and TRBJ2-1; 8 bases agree with TRBD1. Germline V gives CDR1 SQVTM, CDR2 ANQGSEA. The CDR3 consists of 13 residues. V was clipped by 6 bases and J by 5 bases; unmatched bases: 6.

The J gene is TRBJ2-2, the V gene TRBV15; perhaps TRBD1 as D (5 bases). Per germline, CDR1 LNHNV and CDR2 YYDKDF (reference sequence). With 0 bases removed from V and 1 base from J, the gap between germline ends came to 9 bases. This CDR3 region has 16 residues. The CDR3 DNA reads TGTGCCACCAGCAGAGAGGCAGGGTGGAACACCGGGGAGCTGTTTTTT. Translating gives CATSREAGWNTGELFF.

The rearrangement links TRBV6-4 to TRBJ2-7; D not resolved. Trimming took 0 bases from V and 7 from J, leaving 16 bases between them. The CDR3 length is 15 residues. The germline CDR1 and CDR2 sequences are MRHNA and SNTAGT. CDR3 in amino acids: CASSDSRGPFGEQYV. The CDR3 region has the DNA TGTGCCAGCAGTGACTCAAGAGGACCTTTCGGGGAGCAGTACGTC.

CDR3 sequence: CASNPAGETQYF. The CDR3 region has the DNA TGTGCCAGCAACCCGGCGGGGGAGACCCAGTACTTC. The V gene is TRBV28, the J gene TRBJ2-5, with D possibly matching TRBD2 (6 bases). From germline, CDR1 is MDHEN and CDR2 SYDVKM. The CDR3 covers 12 residues. V was trimmed by 7 bases and J by 5 bases, leaving 11 bases between them.

The chain carries TRBV11-2 and TRBJ1-3; 7 nucleotides align to TRBD1. The CDR3 runs 15 residues. Germline trimming cut 6 bases from V and 3 bases from J; bases unmatched to any gene: 8. Germline-derived CDR1 and CDR2 are SGHAT and FQNNGV. The chain's CDR3 is CASSQEGAGGNTIYF. For the CDR3, the DNA is TGTGCCAGCAGTCAAGAGGGGGCAGGTGGAAACACCATATATTTT.

The chain uses TRBV6-6 and TRBJ1-2, with D tentatively TRBD1 (6 bases). Germline V CDR1 and CDR2: MNHNY, SVGAGI (reference sequence). This CDR3 is 13 amino acids long. V lost 4 bases and J 4 bases, leaving 10 bases between the germline ends. In nucleotides, the CDR3 is TGTGCCAGCAGTTTCGGGACATCCTATGGCTACACCTTC. It specifies CASSFGTSYGYTF.

The chain uses TRBV7-6 and TRBJ2-3; 8 nucleotides align to TRBD2. Germline-derived CDR1 and CDR2 are SGHVS and FNYEAQ. The CDR3 totals 16 residues. V was clipped by 6 bases and J by 3 bases; unmatched bases: 11. CDR3 amino acids: CASSYGSGSRTDTQYF. The CDR3 DNA is TGTGCCAGCAGTTACGGAAGCGGGAGCAGGACAGATACGCAGTATTTT.

V and J are TRBV28 and TRBJ1-1; tentative D call: TRBD1 (6 bases). Deletions cut 5 bases from V and 0 bases from J, with 10 bases between. This CDR3 has 14 amino acids. The germline CDR1 and CDR2 sequences are MDHEN and SYDVKM. The DNA for the CDR3 is TGTGCCAGCAGTCGAGGGGGAATGAACACTGAAGCTTTCTTT. Encoded protein: CASSRGGMNTEAFF. The variable domain in full, completed from reference TRBV28 and TRBJ1-1, reads DVKVTQSSRYLVKRTGEKVFLECVQDMDHENMFWYRQDPGLGLRLIYFSYDVKMKEKGDIPEGYSVSREKKERFSLILESASTNQTSMYLCASSRGGMNTEAFFGQGTRLTVV.

The chain links TRBV18 to TRBJ2-2; no definite D call. Germline V CDR1 and CDR2: KGHSH, LQKENI. The CDR3 has 16 residues. Deletions cut 3 bases from V and 1 base from J, with 12 bases between. The CDR3 loop reads CASSPLDLVNTGELFF. The CDR3 DNA sequence: TGTGCCAGCTCACCCCTAGATCTGGTGAACACCGGGGAGCTGTTTTTT.

This rearrangement joins TRBV6-5 to TRBJ1-3; D is perhaps TRBD1 (5 bases). V lost 11 bases to trimming and J lost 2 bases, with 13 bases between them. There are 13 residues in the CDR3. In germline, CDR1 is MNHEY, CDR2 SVGAGI. The CDR3 protein is CAARATAGNTIYF. For the CDR3, the DNA is TGTGCCGCCAGGGCGACGGCTGGAAACACCATATATTTT.

V is TRBV5-1 and J is TRBJ1-1, with a weak D call TRBD1 (5 bases). Germline loops: CDR1 SGHRS, CDR2 YFSETQ. Deletions cut 3 bases from V and 2 bases from J, with 17 bases between. The CDR3 is 16 amino acids. CDR3 region: CASSWSPKTGNTEAFF. The DNA for the CDR3 is TGCGCCAGCAGCTGGTCTCCGAAAACAGGTAACACTGAAGCTTTCTTT.

The chain carries TRBV5-6 and TRBJ2-2; 8 bases align to TRBD1. The CDR3 totals 18 residues. From germline, CDR1 is SGHDT and CDR2 YYEEEE. The J segment lost 1 base and the V segment lost 1 base, leaving 9 bases of the junction unmatched. CDR3 in amino acids: CASSLQAGGIGNTGELFF. CDR3 DNA: TGTGCCAGCAGCTTGCAGGCAGGGGGCATCGGGAACACCGGGGAGCTGTTTTTT.

The chain couples TRBV9 to TRBJ1-2; D ambiguous. V lost 4 bases to trimming and J lost 10 bases, with 2 bases between them. The germline V gene has CDR1 SGDLS and CDR2 YYNGEE. CDR3 length: 8 residues. The CDR3 loop is CASSLYTF. CDR3 DNA sequence: TGTGCCAGCAGCCTCTACACCTTC. The entire variable domain, with the rest obtained from reference TRBV9 and TRBJ1-2, is as follows: DSGVTQTPKHLITATGQRVTLRCSPRSGDLSVYWYQQSLDQGLQFLIQYYNGEERAKGNILERFSAQQFPDLHSELNLSSLELGDSALYFCASSLYTFGSGTRLTVV.

The genes are TRBV2 and TRBJ2-7; 16 nucleotides match TRBD2. V lost 6 bases and J lost 9; bases outside the gene matches: 5. Germline assignment: CDR1 SNHLY and CDR2 FYNNEI. This CDR3 has 14 residues. The CDR3 DNA reads TGTGCCAGCAGACTCGGGACTAGCGGGAGGGCGCAGTACTTC. It encodes CASRLGTSGRAQYF. Combining the CDR3 with reference TRBV2 and TRBJ2-7 gives the whole variable domain EPEVTQTPSHQVTQMGQEVILRCVPISNHLYFYWYRQILGQKVEFLVSFYNNEISEKSEIFDDQFSVERPDGSNFTLKIRSTKLEDSAMYFCASRLGTSGRAQYFGPGTRLTVT.